This T cell receptor (beta chain) was found in a study of PD-L1 blockade in urothelial cancer. Study in general: Earlier, patients had received 0 to 3 chemotherapy regimens. At 6 weeks and at 3 weeks (second dose) after treatment start, blood was analyzed. T cells were recovered from blood samples at a median of around 130,000.

The CDR3 runs 15 residues. The trim removed 2 bases at V and 4 bases at J, leaving 6 bases unmatched. Germline V lookup: CDR1 MNHEY, CDR2 SMNVEV (reference sequence). Time point described: pretreatment peripheral blood. Generated by immunoSEQ multiplex PCR, the TCRdb table keeps only in-frame clones and is missing some. The sample has 84,000 or so clones, more than 70% seen once. This TCR derives from a man in his sixties with urothelial cancer. Sequences were derived from PBMCs, sampled around atezolizumab (anti-PD-L1) treatment. The chain joins TRBV27 to TRBJ1-2; 8 nucleotides match TRBD1. The CDR3 DNA is TGTGCCAGCAGTTTAAGGACAGGGTTGGTCTATGGCTACACCTTC. Encoded protein: CASSLRTGLVYGYTF.